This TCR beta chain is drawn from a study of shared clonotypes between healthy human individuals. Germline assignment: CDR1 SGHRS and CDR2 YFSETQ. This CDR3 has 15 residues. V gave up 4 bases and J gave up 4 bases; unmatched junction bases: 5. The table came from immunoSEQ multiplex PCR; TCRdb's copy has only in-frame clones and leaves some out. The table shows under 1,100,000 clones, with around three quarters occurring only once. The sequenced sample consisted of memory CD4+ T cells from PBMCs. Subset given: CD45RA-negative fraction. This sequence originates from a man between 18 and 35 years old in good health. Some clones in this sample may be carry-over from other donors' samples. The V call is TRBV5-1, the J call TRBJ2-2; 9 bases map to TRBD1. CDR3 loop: CASSTGTGSTGELFF. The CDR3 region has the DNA TGCGCCAGCAGCACCGGGACAGGGAGCACCGGGGAGCTGTTTTTT.